This T cell receptor beta chain was recorded in a study of blood T cell repertoires in COVID-19. As for the study in general: Researchers got acute and convalescent COVID-19 samples from the United States, Italy and Spain. T cells, B-cell-depleted T cells, or PBMCs provided the cDNA or gDNA that served as material.

J was trimmed by 7 bases and V by 5 bases; bases with no gene match: 2. Germline V gene sequence: CDR1 SQVTM, CDR2 ANQGSEA. There are 13 residues in the CDR3. Source study methods: Amplification from reference gene primers served as the basis for estimated nucleated cell counts. Repertoires were generated with immunoSEQ multiplex PCR, while TCRdb's copy carries only in-frame clones and drops some. The V and J calls and clone size are taken from that table; D and trimming were inferred from the DNA. This table holds roughly 290,000 clones, roughly 89% found once. Cohorts were determined from participant-reported clinical history.

The TCR originated in a young woman with acute COVID-19. Sequencing used PBMCs or T cells enriched from blood (not recorded which). The chain combines TRBV29-1 with TRBJ2-1; 13 bases line up with TRBD2. The CDR3 loop is CSVRLAGGNEQFF. The CDR3 DNA reads TGCAGCGTTCGACTAGCGGGAGGAAATGAGCAGTTCTTC.